A few counts support the clone carrying this T cell receptor (beta chain). What it binds is not known. Each CDR3 protein is one row after TCRdb ran MiXCR on the 5' RACE reads. The sample records under 600,000 distinct CDR3 sequences, approximately 12% being singletons. This entry belongs to a study of T cells after yellow fever vaccination. Looked up from germline, CDR1 is KGHSH and CDR2 is LQKENI. V was cut by 2 bases and J by 3 bases, with 26 bases left in between. This CDR3 region has 20 residues. Findings and limits, study-wide: The secondary response peaked faster, at day 5 versus 15, but was weaker.

This TCR was recovered from a man younger than 45 who received the YFV17D yellow fever vaccine. Material: PBMCs, obtained on the day of the yellow fever booster vaccination. The genes are TRBV18 and TRBJ2-1; weak D call: TRBD2 (6 bases). This chain's CDR3 is CASSPVQKFWEAGDYNEQFF. The DNA of the CDR3 is TGTGCCAGCTCACCAGTACAGAAGTTTTGGGAAGCGGGCGACTACAATGAGCAGTTCTTC.